These 19 T cell receptor beta chains came from one sample sequenced in a study of cytomegalovirus exposure and HLA in healthy donors. PCR amplification relied on 60 Vbeta primers (plus 13 Jbeta primers). The assay was immunoSEQ multiplex PCR, and TCRdb's table has in-frame clones only and misses some. This table holds about 160,000 clones, 70% to 80% found once. The sequencing sample was made of PBMCs. Every receptor here comes from a man aged 35 to 55 in good health and CMV-seronegative.

In the case of this clone: Other DNA sequences in this specimen translate into the identical CDR3. V and J are TRBV6-1 and TRBJ2-7; perhaps TRBD1 as D (5 bases). In germline, CDR1 is MNHNS, CDR2 SASEGT. The CDR3 sequence is 10 residues long. The V and J ends lost 8 bases and 4 bases respectively, with 6 bases between them. The CDR3 loop is CASGQYEQYF. The CDR3 nucleotides are TGTGCCAGCGGACAATACGAGCAGTACTTC.

This clone came up a few times. The gene calls are TRBV7-2 and TRBJ2-5, with D unclear. V was trimmed by 4 bases and J by 0 bases, leaving 12 bases between them. CDR1 and CDR2 from the germline V gene are SGHTA and FQGNSA. This CDR3 spans 15 amino acids. The CDR3 is CASSSVRGNQETQYF. CDR3 in DNA: TGTGCCAGCAGCTCCGTGAGAGGTAACCAAGAGACCCAGTACTTC.

There are a few counts of this clone. The rearrangement links TRBV2 to TRBJ1-5; D unclear. The CDR3 has 14 amino acids. Trimming took 3 bases from V and 5 from J, leaving 11 bases between them. Germline V gives CDR1 SNHLY, CDR2 FYNNEI. The CDR3 loop is CASSEKRGDQPQHF. The DNA for the CDR3 is TGTGCCAGCAGTGAGAAACGGGGAGATCAGCCCCAGCATTTT.

This chain connects TRBV5-1 to TRBJ2-2; D gene unclear. Germline V gives CDR1 SGHRS, CDR2 YFSETQ. The CDR3 sequence is 13 residues long. V gave up 3 bases and J gave up 6 bases, with 9 bases separating them. The CDR3 bases are TGCGCCAGCAGCTCCTTAGCCGCCGGGGAGCTGTTTTTT. This gives the protein CASSSLAAGELFF.

Details on this clone: The junction and the germline gene differ at one end; a read error may be behind it. This chain joins TRBV5-1 and TRBJ2-6; TRBD1 might be the D (6 bases). The CDR3 covers 19 residues. Per germline, CDR1 SGHRS and CDR2 YFSETQ. The CDR3 loop is CASSLAYPSTGFGANGLTF. Here the CDR3 DNA reads TGCGCCAGCAGCTTGGCGTACCCGTCGACAGGCTTTGGGGCCAACGGCCTGACTTTC.

V is TRBV5-4 and J is TRBJ2-7; 11 bases are a match to TRBD2. The CDR3 has 14 residues. Trimming took 0 bases from V and 6 from J; bases not matched to a gene: 2. CDR1 is SGHNT and CDR2 is YYREEE in the germline V gene (reference sequence). CDR3: CASSLASGRTEQYF. The CDR3 DNA is TGTGCCAGCAGCTTGGCTAGCGGGAGGACCGAGCAGTACTTC.

The V gene is TRBV27, the J gene TRBJ1-1; 8 bases agree with TRBD1. Per the germline V gene, CDR1 is MNHEY and CDR2 is SMNVEV (reference sequence). The length of the CDR3 is 17 residues. Unmatched junction bases numbered 14, after V lost 4 bases and J lost 4 bases. The CDR3, as DNA: TGTGCCAGCAGTTCCCACCCCAGCAGGGGGCTCGCCACTGAAGCTTTCTTT. Its protein is CASSSHPSRGLATEAFF.

V and J are TRBV5-5 and TRBJ2-7, with no clear D. The CDR3 covers 13 residues. Trimming pared 1 base from V and 3 bases from J, leaving 8 bases between. The germline V gene has CDR1 SGHKS and CDR2 YYEKEE (reference sequence). Written as DNA, the CDR3 is TGTGCCAGCAGCTTGTCCTCACACTACGAGCAGTACTTC. It is translated as CASSLSSHYEQYF. Filled out from reference TRBV5-5 and TRBJ2-7, the complete variable domain reads DAGVTQSPTHLIKTRGQQVTLRCSPISGHKSVSWYQQVLGQGPQFIFQYYEKEERGRGNFPDRFSARQFPNYSSELNVNALLLGDSALYLCASSLSSHYEQYFGPGTRLTVT.

This clone is a singleton in its sample. J is TRBJ1-4 and V is TRBV27; 8 bases fit TRBD1. The CDR3 has 16 residues. V lost 5 bases and J lost 8; bases outside the gene matches: 13. CDR1 is MNHEY, CDR2 SMNVEV, per germline (reference sequence). CDR3 sequence (DNA): TGTGCCAGCAGTCCCGAGGGGGACAGGTTTTTCGAAAAACTGTTTTTT. Encoded protein: CASSPEGDRFFEKLFF.

The CDR3 protein is CASSERPGINQPQHF. In DNA form, the CDR3 reads TGTGCCAGCAGCGAAAGACCAGGGATCAATCAGCCCCAGCATTTT. The V and J genes are TRBV7-8 and TRBJ1-5; D possibly corresponds to TRBD1 (5 bases). Germline CDR1 SGHVS, CDR2 FQNEAQ. Trimming shortened V by 5 bases and J by 3 bases, and 14 bases separated the two germline ends. CDR3 size: 15 residues.

The CDR3 nucleotides are TGTGCCAGCAAGCGGATGATATCTAGCACAGATACGCAGTATTTT. Translating it yields CASKRMISSTDTQYF. The gene calls are TRBV19 and TRBJ2-3, with a weak D call TRBD2 (5 bases). The germline CDR1 and CDR2 sequences are LNHDA and SQIVND (reference sequence). This CDR3 is 15 amino acids long. Trimming removed 9 bases from V and 0 bases from J, with 16 bases in between.

This clone has just one count. The chain combines TRBV5-1 with TRBJ1-2, with a tentative D call TRBD1 (6 bases). Germline lookup yields CDR1 SGHRS and CDR2 YFSETQ. Between the trimmed V and J ends, which lost 2 bases and 8 bases, there was a span of 13 bases. The CDR3 spans 13 residues. The chain's CDR3 is CASSLTGIWGYTF. The CDR3, as DNA: TGCGCCAGCAGCTTAACAGGGATTTGGGGCTACACCTTC.

V and J are TRBV7-9 and TRBJ2-5; maybe TRBD2 (6 bases). The V end was cut by 5 bases, the J end by 4 bases, with 20 bases between. Germline CDR1 is SEHNR and CDR2 is FQNEAQ (reference sequence). The CDR3 contains 16 residues. The chain's CDR3 is CASSPTGLTKGETQYF. As DNA, the CDR3 is TGTGCCAGCAGCCCCACCGGACTAACTAAGGGAGAGACCCAGTACTTC.

This sequence joins TRBV5-1 and TRBJ1-5; TRBD1 is a possible D gene (5 bases). Germline CDR1 is SGHRS and CDR2 is YFSETQ. Trimming stripped 4 bases from V and 4 bases from J, with 12 bases between. This CDR3 is built from 14 residues. The chain's CDR3 is CASSPEGKNQPQHF. The CDR3 nucleotides are TGCGCCAGCAGCCCGGAGGGGAAGAATCAGCCCCAGCATTTT. The whole variable domain, remainder taken from reference TRBV5-1 and TRBJ1-5, is KAGVTQTPRYLIKTRGQQVTLSCSPISGHRSVSWYQQTPGQGLQFLFEYFSETQRNKGNFPGRFSGRQFSNSRSEMNVSTLELGDSALYLCASSPEGKNQPQHFGDGTRLSIL.

V usage is TRBV27 and J usage is TRBJ2-2, with 15 bases fitting TRBD2. Germline CDR1 reads MNHEY; CDR2 reads SMNVEV (reference sequence). Trimming at V came to 1 base and at J to 2 bases, leaving 2 bases not matched to a gene. The CDR3 contains 18 residues. Written as DNA, the CDR3 is TGTGCCAGCAGTTTATGGGGACTAGCGGGAGGAAACACCGGGGAGCTGTTTTTT. Its translation: CASSLWGLAGGNTGELFF.

In nucleotides, the CDR3 is TGTGCCAGCAGTTCCCGGGACAGGGGGCGAGAGACCCAGTACTTC. It translates to CASSSRDRGRETQYF. V is TRBV28 and J is TRBJ2-5; TRBD1 agrees at 12 bases. The CDR3 length is 15 residues. Germline V CDR1 and CDR2: MDHEN, SYDVKM. V trimming: 4 bases; J trimming: 4 bases; junction bases outside the gene matches: 4.

In its sample, this clone was seen once. The chain employs TRBV11-2 and TRBJ2-1, with a weak D call TRBD2 (6 bases). Trimming removed 5 bases from V and 4 bases from J, with 12 bases in between. CDR1 SGHAT and CDR2 FQNNGV come from the germline V gene. The CDR3 runs 14 residues. The CDR3 protein is CASSPGLGYNEQFF. Written as DNA, the CDR3 is TGTGCCAGCAGCCCGGGACTTGGGTACAATGAGCAGTTCTTC.

The V and J genes are TRBV6-6 and TRBJ2-7; 10 positions match TRBD2. V shed 6 bases, J shed 5 bases, and the junction held 4 bases outside the gene matches. The germline V gene encodes CDR1 MNHNY and CDR2 SVGAGI (reference sequence). CDR3 length equals 13 residues. In DNA, the CDR3 is TGTGCCAGCAGCGCTAGCGGGAGAAACGAGCAGTACTTC. Residues: CASSASGRNEQYF.

The rearrangement joins TRBV28 to TRBJ1-5; the D gene is possibly TRBD1 (6 bases). Germline CDR1 MDHEN, CDR2 SYDVKM. V lost 4 bases to trimming and J lost 7 bases, with 14 bases between them. This CDR3 region has 14 residues. As DNA, the CDR3 is TGTGCCAGCAGTTCCCAGGCAGGGACACAGCCCCAGCATTTT. The encoded protein is CASSSQAGTQPQHF.